These 19 T cell receptor beta chains share one sample of origin, sequenced in a study of blood T cell repertoires in COVID-19. Data came from immunoSEQ multiplex PCR; TCRdb stores just in-frame clones and leaves some out. The sample contains fewer than 200,000 clones, 70% to 90% of which appear only once. Sample: peripheral blood. These TCRs come from a middle-aged man with active or convalescent COVID-19.

This chain connects TRBV28 to TRBJ1-3; D is perhaps TRBD1 (5 bases). V gave up 5 bases and J gave up 0 bases, with 11 bases separating them. Germline lookup yields CDR1 MDHEN and CDR2 SYDVKM. The length of the CDR3 is 15 residues. As DNA, the CDR3 is TGTGCCAGCAGTCCGTGGGGCTACTCTGGAAACACCATATATTTT. This gives the protein CASSPWGYSGNTIYF.

V gene TRBV27 combines with J gene TRBJ1-1; D remains unclear. V was trimmed by 6 bases and J by 1 base, leaving 15 bases between them. There are 15 residues in the CDR3. Germline V CDR1 and CDR2: MNHEY, SMNVEV (reference sequence). The CDR3 sequence: CASRSGARQNTEAFF. CDR3 nucleotide sequence: TGTGCCAGCAGGTCCGGCGCGAGGCAGAACACTGAAGCTTTCTTT.

The chain joins TRBV5-6 to TRBJ2-7; the match to TRBD1 covers 10 bases. Losses at the gene ends were 4 bases for V and 5 bases for J; bases not matched to a gene: 9. The CDR3 loop spans 15 amino acids. Germline CDR1 reads SGHDT; CDR2 reads YYEEEE. This CDR3 reads CASSLGRQGADEQYF. CDR3 bases: TGTGCCAGCAGCCTTGGTCGACAGGGGGCCGACGAGCAGTACTTC.

The genes are TRBV12-3 or TRBV12-4 and TRBJ2-3; no definite D call. The length of the CDR3 is 13 residues. V lost 1 base and J 6 bases, leaving 8 bases between the germline ends. The CDR3 DNA is TGTGCCAGCAGTTTAGGACTGCCCGATACGCAGTATTTT. Translating it yields CASSLGLPDTQYF.

The chain links TRBV24-1 to TRBJ2-2, with D unresolved. Germline values: CDR1 KGHDR, CDR2 SFDVKD. This CDR3 contains 15 residues. V was shortened by 4 bases and J by 0 bases, with 8 bases between the two germline ends. CDR3 in amino acids: CATSEMNSNTGELFF. The CDR3 coding sequence is TGTGCCACCAGTGAAATGAACTCGAACACCGGGGAGCTGTTTTTT.

This chain connects TRBV6-2 or TRBV6-3 to TRBJ2-2; D remains unclear. From germline, CDR1 is MNHEY and CDR2 SVGEGT. Trimming left V 5 bases short and J 6 bases short, with 13 bases between. The CDR3 extends over 14 amino acids. In nucleotides, the CDR3 is TGTGCCAGCAGTACCGGTACCGAGGCCGGGGAGCTGTTTTTT. This sequence encodes CASSTGTEAGELFF.

Here the CDR3 reads CASSSGTGGHEQYF. As DNA, the CDR3 is TGTGCCAGCAGCTCCGGGACAGGGGGCCACGAGCAGTACTTC. The gene calls are TRBV7-3 and TRBJ2-7, with TRBD1 identical over 12 bases. From germline, CDR1 is SGHTA and CDR2 FQGTGA. The trim removed 4 bases at V and 5 bases at J, leaving 3 bases unmatched. This CDR3 region has 14 residues. Variable domain in full (rest from reference TRBV7-3 and TRBJ2-7): GAGVSQTPSNKVTEKGKYVELRCDPISGHTALYWYRQSLGQGPEFLIYFQGTGAADDSGLPNDRFFAVRPEGSVSTLKIQRTERGDSAVYLCASSSGTGGHEQYFGPGTRLTVT.

The chain employs TRBV28 and TRBJ2-7, with a weak D call TRBD1 (6 bases). The CDR3 is 15 residues long. CDR1 MDHEN and CDR2 SYDVKM come from the germline V gene. The V end was cut by 6 bases, the J end by 2 bases, with 17 bases between. CDR3 DNA: TGTGCCAGCAGACCCGGACAGCGGATCACCTACGAGCAGTACTTC. Translation: CASRPGQRITYEQYF.

CDR3 sequence: CASSFSPPQSGGAGEQYF. The CDR3 bases are TGTGCCAGCAGTTTTTCCCCCCCACAAAGCGGGGGGGCTGGGGAGCAGTACTTC. V gene TRBV6-2 or TRBV6-3 combines with J gene TRBJ2-7, with 10 bases that match TRBD2. V lost 4 bases to trimming and J lost 7 bases; unmatched junction nucleotides: 19. CDR3 length: 18 residues. Germline V CDR1 and CDR2: MNHEY, SVGEGT.

The rearrangement links TRBV9 to TRBJ2-2; 11 nucleotides align to TRBD2. The CDR3 extends over 15 amino acids. CDR1 and CDR2 from the germline V gene are SGDLS and YYNGEE. Trimming cost V 3 bases and J 6 bases; bases outside gene matches: 4. The CDR3 protein is CASSDSGGAAGELFF. The CDR3 DNA sequence: TGTGCCAGCAGCGATAGCGGGGGGGCGGCCGGGGAGCTGTTTTTT.

This clone was observed a single time. V is TRBV7-6 and J is TRBJ2-7; 12 positions match TRBD1. CDR1 and CDR2 (germline): SGHVS, FNYEAQ. CDR3 length: 14 amino acids. The J segment lost 6 bases and the V segment lost 4 bases, leaving 4 bases of the junction unmatched. The CDR3 region has the DNA TGTGCCAGCAGCTCGTGGGACAGGGGGCCCGAGCAGTACTTC. Translation: CASSSWDRGPEQYF.

The V gene is TRBV7-2, the J gene TRBJ2-3; 14 bases agree with TRBD2. V was clipped by 3 bases and J by 0 bases; unmatched bases: 5. The CDR3 has 18 amino acids. The germline V gene encodes CDR1 SGHTA and CDR2 FQGNSA. In DNA, the CDR3 is TGTGCCAGCAGCTTGGGCGGGACTAGCGGGGGTAGCACAGATACGCAGTATTTT. This encodes CASSLGGTSGGSTDTQYF.

V and J are TRBV3-1 (or the pseudogene TRBV3-2) and TRBJ2-3, with 15 positions matching TRBD2. From germline, CDR1 is LGHDT and CDR2 YNNKEL (reference sequence). The CDR3 covers 18 residues. With 6 bases clipped from V and 1 base from J, the junction kept 8 bases outside the gene matches. The CDR3 DNA is TGTGCCAGCAGTACGGGACTAGCGGGGGGTGGTGGCACAGATACGCAGTATTTT. Translation gives CASSTGLAGGGGTDTQYF.

In the case of this clone: Other DNA sequences in this sample translate to the same CDR3. The rearrangement links TRBV5-1 to TRBJ1-1; TRBD1 agrees at 9 bases. The CDR3 is 15 residues long. Germline V gives CDR1 SGHRS, CDR2 YFSETQ. V was pared by 3 bases and J by 0 bases, with 3 bases of the junction left unmatched. This CDR3 is CASSSGQGMNTEAFF. The CDR3 DNA reads TGCGCCAGCAGCTCGGGACAGGGAATGAACACTGAAGCTTTCTTT. Using reference TRBV5-1 and TRBJ1-1 for the parts outside the CDR3, the full variable domain is KAGVTQTPRYLIKTRGQQVTLSCSPISGHRSVSWYQQTPGQGLQFLFEYFSETQRNKGNFPGRFSGRQFSNSRSEMNVSTLELGDSALYLCASSSGQGMNTEAFFGQGTRLTVV.

The chain couples TRBV11-3 to TRBJ2-5, with a tentative D call TRBD1 (6 bases). CDR3 length: 13 amino acids. Germline CDR1 reads SGHNT; CDR2 reads YENEEA. Deletions cut 3 bases from V and 5 bases from J, with 10 bases between. The CDR3, as DNA: TGTGCCAGCAGCTTGTGGCAGGGGGAGACCCAGTACTTC. It specifies CASSLWQGETQYF.

The CDR3 nucleotides read TGTGCCAGCAGCAACAAGAACAGGGGATCCACCTTC. Its translation is CASSNKNRGSTF. This chain joins TRBV5-6 and TRBJ1-2; 7 nucleotides agree with TRBD1. CDR1 is SGHDT and CDR2 is YYEEEE in the germline V gene. CDR3 length: 12 residues. V lost 4 bases and J lost 13; bases outside the gene matches: 10.

The rearrangement uses TRBV5-4 and TRBJ2-7; 10 bases fit TRBD1. CDR3 length: 14 amino acids. From germline, CDR1 is SGHNT and CDR2 YYREEE (reference sequence). With 2 bases clipped from V and 5 bases from J, the junction kept 4 bases outside the gene matches. The CDR3 DNA reads TGTGCCAGCAGCTTTGGGGACAGGGGCCACGAGCAGTACTTC. Translating it yields CASSFGDRGHEQYF. The entire variable domain, with the rest obtained from reference TRBV5-4 and TRBJ2-7, is as follows: ETGVTQSPTHLIKTRGQQVTLRCSSQSGHNTVSWYQQALGQGPQFIFQYYREEENGRGNFPPRFSGLQFPNYSSELNVNALELDDSALYLCASSFGDRGHEQYFGPGTRLTVT.

J is TRBJ2-3 and V is TRBV5-6; TRBD2 aligns across 10 bases. In germline, CDR1 is SGHDT, CDR2 YYEEEE. J was trimmed by 2 bases and V by 0 bases; bases with no gene match: 6. The length of the CDR3 is 17 residues. CDR3: CASSLGSSGGHTDTQYF. CDR3 sequence (DNA): TGTGCCAGCAGCTTGGGGTCTAGCGGGGGACACACAGATACGCAGTATTTT.

The J gene is TRBJ2-7, the V gene TRBV4-1; perhaps TRBD2 as D (6 bases). This CDR3 comprises 16 residues. V shed 2 bases and J shed 3 bases, with 17 bases lying between them. CDR1 is MGHRA, CDR2 YSYEKL, per germline. The CDR3 sequence is CASSQFPGLSNYEQYF. DNA for the CDR3: TGCGCCAGCAGCCAATTCCCGGGACTTTCGAACTACGAGCAGTACTTC.